Below, 14 T cell receptor beta chains from the same sample are listed, as sequenced in a study of radiation and T cells in renal cell carcinoma. As for time point: baseline pretreatment blood. Treatment noted: 15 Gy SBRT to primary tumor, nephrectomy 4 weeks later. TCRdb's copy holds only in-frame clones and misses some; the assay was immunoSEQ multiplex PCR. This table holds 120,000 to 150,000 clones, 70% to 90% found once. The sequencing used blood, collected from a patient whose treatment included radiotherapy and nephrectomy. All receptors derive from a woman aged 45-65 years with renal cell carcinoma.

This clone was recorded a few times. CDR3 sequence (DNA): TGTGCCTGGAGTCTGGGCGGGGCCTACACCTTC. This translates into CAWSLGGAYTF. The genes are TRBV30 and TRBJ1-2, with a tentative D call TRBD1 (5 bases). The CDR3 length is 11 residues. Trimming removed 2 bases from V and 10 bases from J, with 11 bases in between. Per the germline V gene, CDR1 is GTSNPN and CDR2 is SVGIG (reference sequence).

The V gene is TRBV18, the J gene TRBJ1-1; D is uncertain. Germline CDR1 reads KGHSH; CDR2 reads LQKENI. The CDR3 is 15 residues long. The V end was cut by 3 bases, the J end by 0 bases, with 11 bases between. CDR3 DNA: TGTGCCAGCTCACCCCAGGATAGCATGAACACTGAAGCTTTCTTT. Amino acids: CASSPQDSMNTEAFF.

This chain links TRBV10-3 with TRBJ1-1, with D tentatively TRBD1 (6 bases). CDR1 ENHRY and CDR2 SYGVKD come from the germline V gene. This CDR3 contains 9 residues. Trimming took off 9 bases at V and 12 bases at J, with 11 bases between the two ends. CDR3 region: CAIQGATFF. The CDR3 nucleotides are TGTGCCATACAGGGTGCGACTTTCTTT.

This clone was counted a single time. This rearrangement joins TRBV6-5 to TRBJ2-7; D assignment may be TRBD1 or TRBD2 (5 bases each). Germline-derived CDR1 and CDR2 are MNHEY and SVGAGI. V lost 0 bases, J lost 1 base, and 7 bases lay in between. The CDR3 totals 14 residues. The CDR3 coding sequence is TGTGCCAGCAGTTACTCGAGGGGATCCTACGAGCAGTACTTC. Amino acid sequence: CASSYSRGSYEQYF.

The chain uses TRBV4-2 and TRBJ2-7, with 11 bases identical to TRBD1. This CDR3 has 16 residues. CDR1 is LGHNA, CDR2 YNFKEQ, per germline. With 0 bases clipped from V and 3 bases from J, the junction kept 4 bases outside the gene matches. In nucleotides, the CDR3 is TGTGCCAGCAGCCAAGATGGGACAGGGGGTTTCTACGAGCAGTACTTC. This gives the protein CASSQDGTGGFYEQYF.

This chain joins TRBV5-1 and TRBJ2-7, with D perhaps matching TRBD1 or TRBD2 (5 bases each). Looked up from germline, CDR1 is SGHRS and CDR2 is YFSETQ. CDR3 length: 14 residues. V was pared by 6 bases and J by 2 bases, with 15 bases between. The CDR3 spells CASNAGTGPYEQYF. The CDR3 DNA sequence: TGCGCCAGCAACGCCGGGACGGGACCCTACGAGCAGTACTTC.

The chain combines TRBV5-6 with TRBJ1-3; 8 nucleotides agree with TRBD1. This CDR3 is built from 16 residues. In germline, CDR1 is SGHDT, CDR2 YYEEEE. J was trimmed by 4 bases and V by 0 bases; bases with no gene match: 6. DNA of the CDR3: TGTGCCAGCAGCTTGGGGCAGGGGGCGTTCGGAAACACCATATATTTT. Amino acids: CASSLGQGAFGNTIYF.

This chain joins TRBV19 and TRBJ2-1; no clear D gene. CDR3 size: 14 residues. Looked up from germline, CDR1 is LNHDA and CDR2 is SQIVND (reference sequence). V lost 9 bases and J lost 2, with 14 bases in between. The CDR3 region has the DNA TGTGCCAGCCTACCGGACGGAACCTACAATGAGCAGTTCTTC. This translates into CASLPDGTYNEQFF.

V is TRBV4-3 and J is TRBJ2-3; D gene unclear. This CDR3 is built from 14 residues. V lost 0 bases to trimming and J lost 5 bases, with 9 bases between them. CDR1 is LGHNA, CDR2 YSLEER, per germline. The CDR3 bases are TGCGCCAGCAGCCAAGAGCCGGCACGAGATACGCAGTATTTT. This encodes CASSQEPARDTQYF.

CDR3 region: CASSQPSDQPQHF. The DNA for the CDR3 is TGCGCCAGCAGCCAACCCTCGGATCAGCCCCAGCATTTT. The V call is TRBV4-1, the J call TRBJ1-5; D is uncertain. CDR1 is MGHRA, CDR2 YSYEKL, per germline. The CDR3 consists of 13 residues. Trimming cost V 2 bases and J 5 bases, with 7 bases left between them.

This chain links TRBV10-1 with TRBJ2-7; 7 bases align to TRBD2. The CDR3 contains 16 residues. Germline CDR1 is WNHNN and CDR2 is SYGVQD (reference sequence). Unmatched junction bases numbered 10, after V lost 3 bases and J lost 2 bases. CDR3 in amino acids: CASSDGYGSGTYEQYF. The CDR3 DNA follows: TGCGCCAGCAGTGACGGGTACGGGAGCGGGACCTACGAGCAGTACTTC.

The CDR3 DNA reads as TGTGCCAGCAGCCGGCCCGGGGGCTACAATGAGCAGTTCTTC. It translates to CASSRPGGYNEQFF. The chain has TRBV7-9 and TRBJ2-1; the D gene is possibly TRBD2 (6 bases). Germline V gives CDR1 SEHNR, CDR2 FQNEAQ (reference sequence). The CDR3 is made up of 14 amino acids. V was clipped by 5 bases and J by 3 bases, with 11 bases between them.

The chain recombines TRBV6-4 with TRBJ2-1; maybe TRBD2 (5 bases). This CDR3 has 12 residues. Trimming stripped 6 bases from V and 7 bases from J, with 10 bases between. In germline, CDR1 is MRHNA, CDR2 SNTAGT. The CDR3: CASSRTGNEQFF. The CDR3, as DNA: TGTGCCAGCAGCCGGACTGGGAATGAGCAGTTCTTC.

The J gene is TRBJ2-1, the V gene TRBV7-2, with no clear D. V dropped 2 bases and J dropped 0 bases, with 2 bases sitting between them. CDR3 length: 13 residues. The germline V gene has CDR1 SGHTA and CDR2 FQGNSA. DNA for the CDR3: TGTGCCAGCAGCTTAAGCTCCTACAATGAGCAGTTCTTC. It translates to CASSLSSYNEQFF.